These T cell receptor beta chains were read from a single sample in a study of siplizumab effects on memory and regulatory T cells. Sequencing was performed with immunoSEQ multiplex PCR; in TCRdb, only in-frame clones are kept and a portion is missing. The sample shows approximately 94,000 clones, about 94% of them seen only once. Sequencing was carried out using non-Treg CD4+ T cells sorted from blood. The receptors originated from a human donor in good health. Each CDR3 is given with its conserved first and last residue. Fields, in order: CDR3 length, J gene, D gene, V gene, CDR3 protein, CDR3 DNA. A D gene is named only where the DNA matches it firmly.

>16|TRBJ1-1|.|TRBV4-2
CASSQENLRQGTEAFF
TGTGCCAGCAGCCAAGAGAATTTGCGGCAGGGGACTGAAGCTTTCTTT
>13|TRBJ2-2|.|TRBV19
CASRLTDTGELFF
TGTGCCAGCCGGCTGACAGACACCGGGGAGCTGTTTTTT
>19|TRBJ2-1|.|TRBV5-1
CASRKAGTNPLRTYNEQFF
TGCGCCAGCAGAAAGGCGGGAACCAACCCATTGCGCACCTACAATGAGCAGTTCTTC
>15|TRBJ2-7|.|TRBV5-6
CASSLPGESSYEQYF
TGTGCCAGCAGCCTCCCGGGAGAGAGCTCCTACGAGCAGTACTTC
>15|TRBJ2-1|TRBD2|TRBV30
CAWALLAGDHNEQFF
TGTGCCTGGGCCCTACTAGCGGGGGACCACAATGAGCAGTTCTTC
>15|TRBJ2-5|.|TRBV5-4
CASSLGLGLVETQYF
TGTGCCAGCAGCTTGGGTCTAGGGCTGGTGGAGACCCAGTACTTC
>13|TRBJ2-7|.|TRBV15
CATRGTSTYEQYF
TGTGCCACCAGGGGTACGTCCACCTACGAGCAGTACTTC
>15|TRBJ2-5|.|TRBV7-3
CASSLNVGRPETQYF
TGTGCCAGCAGCTTAAATGTCGGTCGTCCAGAGACCCAGTACTTC
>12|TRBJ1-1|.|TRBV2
CASRFGNTEAFF
TGTGCCAGCAGGTTTGGTAACACTGAAGCTTTCTTT
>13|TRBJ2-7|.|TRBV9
CASRGGQSYEQYF
TGTGCCAGCAGGGGGGGACAGTCCTACGAGCAGTACTTC